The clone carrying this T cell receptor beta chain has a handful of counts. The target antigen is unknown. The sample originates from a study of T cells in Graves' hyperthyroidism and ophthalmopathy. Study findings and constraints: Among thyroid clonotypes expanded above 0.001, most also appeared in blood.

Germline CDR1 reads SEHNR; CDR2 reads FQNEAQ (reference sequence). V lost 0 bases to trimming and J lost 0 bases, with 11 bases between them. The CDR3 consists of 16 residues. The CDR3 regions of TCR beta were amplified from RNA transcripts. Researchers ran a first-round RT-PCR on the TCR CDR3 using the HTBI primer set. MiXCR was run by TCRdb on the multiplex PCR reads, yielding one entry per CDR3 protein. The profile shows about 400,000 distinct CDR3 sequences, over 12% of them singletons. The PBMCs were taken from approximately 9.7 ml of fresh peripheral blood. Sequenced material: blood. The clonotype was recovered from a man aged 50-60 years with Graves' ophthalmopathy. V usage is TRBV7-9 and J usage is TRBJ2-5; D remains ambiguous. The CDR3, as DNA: TGTGCCAGCAGCTTAGCGCTAATTGGAGACCAAGAGACCCAGTACTTC. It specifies CASSLALIGDQETQYF. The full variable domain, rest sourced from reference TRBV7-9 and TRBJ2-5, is DTGVSQNPRHKITKRGQNVTFRCDPISEHNRLYWYRQTLGQGPEFLTYFQNEAQLEKSRLLSDRFSAERPKGSFSTLEIQRTEQGDSAMYLCASSLALIGDQETQYFGPGTRLLVL.